A single sample is the source of the 23 T cell receptor beta chains below, sequenced in a study of blood T cells in healthy people across ages (dated by TCRdb to 2013 to 2016). The receptor library was made with 5' RACE. A second about 7 to 11 cycle PCR used a sample-barcoded 5' primer and a J-beta primer mix. TCRdb took the public reads, trimmed them with fastp at Q25, ran MiXCR for clone calling and kept in-frame beta chains. When rows share a CDR3 protein, they turn into one entry using the most common DNA and genes. This sample is represented by approximately 2,000,000 distinct CDR3 sequences; 35% to 50% of them were singletons. 20% to 25% of the sample lies in the top ten. Material for sequencing was blood. These TCRs come from a human donor in good health.

V usage is TRBV27 and J usage is TRBJ2-5; D gene ambiguous. CDR3 length: 14 amino acids. Trimming took 3 bases from V and 7 from J, leaving 15 bases between them. Germline V CDR1 and CDR2: MNHEY, SMNVEV (reference sequence). The CDR3 nucleotides are TGTGCCAGCAGTTTTGGCCCTGACACGGGGACCCAGTACTTC. It encodes CASSFGPDTGTQYF.

This chain joins TRBV20-1 and TRBJ2-1, with 8 bases matching TRBD2. Germline CDR1 and CDR2: DFQATT and SNEGSKA (reference sequence). The V and J ends lost 2 bases and 0 bases, in that order; junction bases with no gene match: 9. The CDR3 has 17 residues. CDR3 nucleotides: TGCAGTGCTAGATCCCTGACTAGCGCGAGCTCCTACAATGAGCAGTTCTTC. It translates to CSARSLTSASSYNEQFF.

This clonotype was counted a few times. This chain joins TRBV29-1 and TRBJ1-2; 8 bases are shared with TRBD1. Germline V CDR1 and CDR2: SQVTM, ANQGSEA. Trimming removed 3 bases from V and 3 bases from J; junction bases left unmatched: 9. The CDR3 loop spans 15 amino acids. The CDR3 loop is CSVDRRQGRYYGYTF. The CDR3 region has the DNA TGCAGCGTTGACCGTCGACAGGGGAGGTACTATGGCTACACCTTC.

The chain joins TRBV7-8 to TRBJ2-1; TRBD2 matches at 7 bases. The V gene end was trimmed by 4 bases and the J gene end by 5 bases; junction bases not matched to a gene: 8. Germline loops: CDR1 SGHVS, CDR2 FQNEAQ. The CDR3 totals 15 residues. The CDR3 nucleotides read TGTGCCAGCAGCTACGGCGGGGGAACCCACAATGAGCAGTTCTTC. Translated: CASSYGGGTHNEQFF.

This clonotype was recorded a few times. The chain links TRBV7-2 to TRBJ1-1; D is unclear. The germline gives CDR1 SGHTA, CDR2 FQGNSA. The CDR3 is 14 residues long. V lost 5 bases, J lost 0 bases, and 10 bases lay in between. DNA for the CDR3: TGTGCCAGCAGCCCTGGTTCGGTGAACACTGAAGCTTTCTTT. Translated: CASSPGSVNTEAFF.

The chain has TRBV29-1 and TRBJ2-4; tentative D call: TRBD1 (6 bases). The CDR3 extends over 15 amino acids. Trimming took 3 bases from V and 2 from J, leaving 14 bases between them. Germline CDR1 reads SQVTM; CDR2 reads ANQGSEA. CDR3 in DNA: TGCAGCGTTGAGACCAGGGGATTTACCAAAAACATTCAGTACTTC. This codes for CSVETRGFTKNIQYF. The full variable domain, its missing parts supplied by reference TRBV29-1 and TRBJ2-4, is SAVISQKPSRDICQRGTSLTIQCQVDSQVTMMFWYRQQPGQSLTLIATANQGSEATYESGFVIDKFPISRPNLTFSTLTVSNMSPEDSSIYLCSVETRGFTKNIQYFGAGTRLSVL.

The chain carries TRBV2 and TRBJ1-2; no reliable D call. CDR3 length: 13 residues. V was cut by 3 bases and J by 10 bases, with 15 bases left in between. CDR1 and CDR2 from the germline V gene are SNHLY and FYNNEI. CDR3 sequence (DNA): TGTGCCAGCAGTGATATCGGACGCGTAGACTACACCTTC. Residues: CASSDIGRVDYTF.

The CDR3 region has the DNA TGTGCCAGCAGCTCTCAAGCCAGCTCCTATGGCTACACCTTC. Encoded protein: CASSSQASSYGYTF. This chain joins TRBV7-3 and TRBJ1-2; D call uncertain. Germline-derived CDR1 and CDR2 are SGHTA and FQGTGA. V was pared by 4 bases and J by 4 bases, with 13 bases between. The CDR3 length is 14 residues.

As concerns this clonotype: One end of the junction does not line up with germline, which may come from a read error. The rearrangement joins TRBV20-1 to TRBJ2-3; 10 positions match TRBD2. Germline CDR1 is DFQATT and CDR2 is SNEGSKA (reference sequence). This CDR3 is 15 amino acids long. The CDR3 coding sequence is TGCAGTGCTCCCCTAGCGGGGGCTAGCACAGACACGCAGTATTTT. Its translation is CSAPLAGASTDTQYF.

The V gene is TRBV20-1, the J gene TRBJ2-3, with 11 bases aligning to TRBD2. Germline CDR1 reads DFQATT; CDR2 reads SNEGSKA (reference sequence). The CDR3 covers 16 residues. Trimming removed 6 bases from V and 4 bases from J; junction bases left unmatched: 12. CDR3 amino acids: CSAHGASGGQADTQYF. CDR3 sequence (DNA): TGCAGTGCCCATGGGGCTAGCGGGGGGCAGGCAGATACGCAGTATTTT.

The V and J genes are TRBV7-9 and TRBJ2-3; 7 bases fit TRBD2. V was clipped by 5 bases and J by 0 bases; unmatched bases: 8. This CDR3 region has 16 residues. CDR1 and CDR2 (germline): SEHNR, FQNEAQ (reference sequence). DNA for the CDR3: TGTGCCAGCAGCAACCCCCGACTAGCCAGCACAGATACGCAGTATTTT. This gives the protein CASSNPRLASTDTQYF. The variable domain in full, completed from reference TRBV7-9 and TRBJ2-3, reads DTGVSQNPRHKITKRGQNVTFRCDPISEHNRLYWYRQTLGQGPEFLTYFQNEAQLEKSRLLSDRFSAERPKGSFSTLEIQRTEQGDSAMYLCASSNPRLASTDTQYFGPGTRLTVL.

As concerns this clonotype: The germline gene is not matched at one end of the junction; a read error may be the cause. The V gene is TRBV28, the J gene TRBJ2-5; tentatively, D is TRBD1 (6 bases). The end of the DNA aligns better with TRBJ2-7, so the J call may be wrong. The V gene's germline CDR1 is MDHEN and CDR2 SYDVKM. This CDR3 has 14 residues. Here the CDR3 reads CAISLYRVPYEQYF. CDR3 bases: TGTGCCATCAGTTTGTACAGGGTTCCCTACGAGCAGTACTTC.

This clonotype was counted between two and nine times. An end of the junction does not agree with germline; a read error may underlie this. The chain links TRBV4-3 to TRBJ2-6; possibly TRBD2 for D (6 bases). The CDR3 covers 17 residues. Germline CDR1 LGHNA, CDR2 YSLEER. The CDR3 DNA is TGCGCCAGCAGCCAAGACGGGGGTTCCTCTGGGGCCAACGTCCCGACTTTC. This gives the protein CASSQDGGSSGANVPTF.

This clonotype was observed a handful of times. The V and J genes are TRBV29-1 and TRBJ1-1, with D perhaps TRBD1 (6 bases). The CDR3 spans 14 residues. Germline V gene sequence: CDR1 SQVTM, CDR2 ANQGSEA. In DNA, the CDR3 is TGCGGCGAACGGCCCCAGGGGATGAACACTGAAGCTTTCTTT. It yields the protein CGERPQGMNTEAFF.

This clonotype was seen more than once but under ten times. This rearrangement joins TRBV4-1 to TRBJ2-3; D not certain. Germline CDR1 reads MGHRA; CDR2 reads YSYEKL. The CDR3 is made up of 16 amino acids. V gave up 0 bases and J gave up 2 bases, with 12 bases separating them. The CDR3 loop is CASSQDPPLITDTQYF. The CDR3 nucleotides are TGCGCCAGCAGCCAAGACCCTCCGTTGATCACAGATACGCAGTATTTT.

This clonotype was seen a few times. The chain joins TRBV7-2 to TRBJ2-7, with a possible D match to TRBD1 (5 bases). The CDR3 is made up of 14 amino acids. Trimming removed 4 bases from V and 0 bases from J, with 10 bases in between. In germline, CDR1 is SGHTA, CDR2 FQGNSA. The CDR3 is CASSSQVLSYEQYF. For the CDR3, the DNA is TGTGCCAGCAGCTCACAGGTACTCTCCTACGAGCAGTACTTC.

The chain uses TRBV4-1 and TRBJ1-5; D not resolved. This CDR3 contains 15 residues. From germline, CDR1 is MGHRA and CDR2 YSYEKL. Trimming left V 4 bases short and J 0 bases short, with 10 bases between. CDR3: CASSPQRNSNQPQHF. The DNA for the CDR3 is TGCGCCAGCAGCCCTCAGAGAAATAGCAATCAGCCCCAGCATTTT.

This clonotype was counted a single time. V and J are TRBV2 and TRBJ1-6, with TRBD1 identical over 8 bases. V was clipped by 8 bases and J by 7 bases; unmatched bases: 7. CDR1 is SNHLY, CDR2 FYNNEI, per germline. The CDR3 contains 14 residues. CDR3 sequence (DNA): TGTGCCAGCCGCCCGGACAGGGTCAATTCACCCCTCCACTTT. It yields the protein CASRPDRVNSPLHF.

V is TRBV6-6 and J is TRBJ2-4; TRBD2 is a possible D gene (6 bases). Germline V gene sequence: CDR1 MNHNY, CDR2 SVGAGI (reference sequence). Between the trimmed V and J ends, which lost 3 bases and 2 bases, there was a span of 11 bases. The CDR3 is 15 residues long. CDR3 sequence reads: CASSYVEGTKNIQYF. The CDR3 DNA reads as TGTGCCAGCAGTTATGTGGAGGGTACCAAAAACATTCAGTACTTC.

This chain uses TRBV18 with TRBJ2-4; TRBD2 matches 8 bases. The DNA end is more similar to TRBJ2-7, so the J call may be wrong. The CDR3 length is 14 residues. CDR1 and CDR2 (germline): KGHSH, LQKENI. This CDR3 reads CASSPSGGNAEQYF. The CDR3 DNA reads as TGTGCCAGCTCACCTTCGGGGGGGAATGCCGAGCAGTACTTC.

This rearrangement joins TRBV20-1 to TRBJ2-4; perhaps TRBD2 as D (7 bases). Trimming removed 3 bases from V and 1 base from J, with 22 bases in between. Germline-derived CDR1 and CDR2 are DFQATT and SNEGSKA (reference sequence). This CDR3 comprises 18 residues. The CDR3 nucleotides read TGCAGTGCTAGCCGAATTATAGGGGGGGGAAGGGCCAAAAACATTCAGTACTTC. Translating gives CSASRIIGGGRAKNIQYF.

The CDR3 loop reads CASSPQLTGGGQETQYF. The CDR3, as DNA: TGTGCCAGCAGTCCCCAGCTTACAGGGGGAGGGCAAGAGACCCAGTACTTC. The chain joins TRBV12-3 or TRBV12-4 to TRBJ2-5; D might be TRBD1 (8 bases). Trimming pared 5 bases from V and 2 bases from J, leaving 21 bases between. The CDR3 runs 17 residues.

The rearrangement joins TRBV12-3 or TRBV12-4 to TRBJ2-5, with 12 bases matching TRBD2. This CDR3 has 15 amino acids. J was trimmed by 1 base and V by 6 bases; bases with no gene match: 3. The CDR3 loop reads CASSSSGGGQETQYF. The CDR3 coding sequence is TGTGCCAGCAGCTCTAGCGGGGGGGGCCAAGAGACCCAGTACTTC.